Listed below are T cell receptor beta chains from one sample, sequenced in a study of beta chain features in type 1 diabetes. This table comes from immunoSEQ multiplex PCR, and its TCRdb copy is limited to in-frame clones, with some not included. The repertoire holds about 350,000 clones, with around a fifth as singletons. The sequenced sample was naive CD4+ T cells from blood. Receptors originate from a woman between 18 and 29 years old in good health. Both conserved end residues are part of each CDR3. The D gene is left open where the match is weak. The size entry is marked missing in some rows and otherwise reads once, few, many or a size class.

V	J	size	D	CDR3	DNA
TRBV30	TRBJ2-5	NA	TRBD2	CAWSVLGLAGETQYF	TGTGCCTGGAGTGTACTGGGACTAGCAGGAGAGACCCAGTACTTC
TRBV7-8	TRBJ2-7	few	TRBD2	CASSTSSGSSYEQYF	TGTGCCAGCAGCACCTCTAGCGGGAGCTCCTACGAGCAGTACTTC
TRBV7-2	TRBJ2-5	few	TRBD2	CASSRGSVSETQYF	TGTGCCAGCAGCCGCGGGAGCGTCTCCGAGACCCAGTACTTC
TRBV10-3	TRBJ2-1	NA	TRBD1	CAISETGTAYNEQFF	TGTGCCATCAGTGAGACCGGGACAGCCTACAATGAGCAGTTCTTC
TRBV11-1	TRBJ2-3	NA	NA	CASSLESRRDTQYF	TGTGCCAGCAGCTTAGAGAGCCGGAGGGATACGCAGTATTTT
TRBV9	TRBJ2-5	NA	TRBD1	CASSGKQGAGETQYF	TGTGCCAGCAGCGGCAAACAGGGGGCAGGAGAGACCCAGTACTTC
TRBV29-1	TRBJ1-5	NA	NA	CSVPQGNQPQHF	TGCAGCGTGCCACAGGGCAATCAGCCCCAGCATTTT
TRBV7-3	TRBJ2-1	few	NA	CASSFFLRESYNEQFF	TGTGCCAGCAGCTTCTTTCTCAGGGAATCCTACAATGAGCAGTTCTTC
TRBV5-1	TRBJ2-7	NA	NA	CASSLLDLTYF	TGCGCCAGCAGCTTGCTGGACTTGACGTACTTC
TRBV11-1	TRBJ2-1	NA	NA	CASSWATDLGYNEQFF	TGTGCCAGCAGCTGGGCGACGGACTTAGGGTACAATGAGCAGTTCTTC
TRBV5-1	TRBJ2-1	NA	TRBD1	CASSLVVTGGDEQFF	TGCGCCAGCAGCTTGGTTGTGACAGGGGGGGATGAGCAGTTCTTC
TRBV2	TRBJ2-5	NA	TRBD2	CASSVSSGGGETQYF	TGTGCCAGCTCCGTGTCCAGCGGGGGTGGGGAGACCCAGTACTTC
TRBV14	TRBJ2-2	few	NA	CASSQPNRDPGELFF	TGTGCCAGCAGCCAACCCAACAGGGATCCCGGGGAGCTGTTTTTT
TRBV4-2	TRBJ1-2	NA	NA	CASSQDWQGGHYGYTF	TGTGCCAGCAGCCAAGATTGGCAGGGTGGGCACTATGGCTACACCTTC
TRBV11-3	TRBJ1-1	NA	NA	CASSLHGGVEAFF	TGTGCCAGCAGCTTACACGGGGGTGTTGAAGCTTTCTTT
TRBV30	TRBJ2-7	NA	NA	CAWSGGRFYEQYF	TGTGCCTGGAGCGGGGGGCGATTCTACGAGCAGTACTTC
TRBV7-2	TRBJ2-2	once	TRBD2	CASSLALAGVTGELFF	TGTGCCAGCAGCTTAGCGTTGGCGGGGGTAACCGGGGAGCTGTTTTTT
TRBV7-9	TRBJ1-1	few	NA	CASSLHDRNTEAFF	TGTGCCAGCAGCTTACATGACAGGAACACTGAAGCTTTCTTT
TRBV7-6	TRBJ1-4	few	NA	CASSLPGANEKLFF	TGTGCCAGCAGCTTGCCGGGGGCTAATGAAAAACTGTTTTTT
TRBV4-1	TRBJ1-2	NA	NA	CASSQTGLYGYTF	TGCGCCAGCAGCCAGACGGGACTGTATGGCTACACCTTC
TRBV7-9	TRBJ1-5	NA	TRBD1	CASSPGTGYSNQPQHF	TGTGCCAGCAGCCCCGGGACAGGATATAGCAATCAGCCCCAGCATTTT
TRBV4-2	TRBJ1-4	NA	TRBD1	CASSLRDRGVPNEKLFF	TGTGCCAGCAGCCTCCGGGACAGGGGAGTTCCTAATGAAAAACTGTTTTTT
TRBV4-1	TRBJ2-7	few	TRBD1	CASSQADRDYEQYF	TGCGCCAGCAGCCAAGCGGACAGGGACTACGAGCAGTACTTC
TRBV4-2	TRBJ2-5	few	NA	CASSQDLPGETQYF	TGTGCCAGCAGCCAAGACCTTCCGGGTGAGACCCAGTACTTC
TRBV10-3	TRBJ2-3	few	NA	CAISLLATEADTQYF	TGTGCCATCAGCCTCCTAGCAACCGAGGCAGATACGCAGTATTTT
TRBV4-2	TRBJ1-2	few	TRBD1	CASSQDPRDSYGYTF	TGTGCCAGCAGCCAAGACCCCCGGGACAGCTATGGCTACACCTTC
TRBV5-4	TRBJ2-1	NA	NA	CASSLVGPRDNEQFF	TGTGCCAGCAGCTTGGTAGGCCCACGGGACAATGAGCAGTTCTTC
TRBV5-8	TRBJ2-5	NA	NA	CASSLGQLQETQYF	TGTGCCAGCAGCCTTGGACAGCTCCAAGAGACCCAGTACTTC
TRBV19	TRBJ2-7	NA	TRBD2	CASSSRTSGVYEQYF	TGTGCCAGTAGTTCCAGGACTAGCGGAGTGTACGAGCAGTACTTC
TRBV5-6	TRBJ1-2	NA	NA	CASSFQGQWDYGYTF	TGTGCCAGCAGCTTCCAGGGTCAGTGGGACTATGGCTACACCTTC
TRBV5-1	TRBJ2-1	NA	NA	CASSSIDWGPDNEQFF	TGCGCCAGCAGTTCTATTGATTGGGGGCCCGACAATGAGCAGTTCTTC
TRBV4-1	TRBJ1-2	NA	NA	CASSQDLRREGSVRF	TGCGCCAGCAGCCAAGACTTAAGGCGAGAGGGCTCGGTTCGCTTC
TRBV7-3	TRBJ2-5	NA	TRBD2	CASRETGGPVETQYF	TGTGCCAGCCGGGAAACGGGGGGGCCGGTCGAGACCCAGTACTTC
TRBV30	TRBJ2-7	NA	NA	CAWSRGNRYEQYF	TGTGCCTGGAGTAGGGGGAATAGGTACGAGCAGTACTTC
TRBV18	TRBJ2-5	few	NA	CASSQTLQETQYF	TGTGCCAGCTCTCAGACTTTACAAGAGACCCAGTACTTC
TRBV29-1	TRBJ2-7	NA	NA	CSVGTTAYEQYF	TGCAGCGTTGGGACAACCGCCTACGAGCAGTACTTC
TRBV7-9	TRBJ2-1	NA	NA	CASSLQGEQFF	TGTGCCAGCAGCCTCCAGGGGGAGCAGTTCTTC
TRBV7-8	TRBJ2-3	NA	TRBD2	CASSLRLATDTQYF	TGTGCCAGCAGCTTACGACTAGCAACAGATACGCAGTATTTT